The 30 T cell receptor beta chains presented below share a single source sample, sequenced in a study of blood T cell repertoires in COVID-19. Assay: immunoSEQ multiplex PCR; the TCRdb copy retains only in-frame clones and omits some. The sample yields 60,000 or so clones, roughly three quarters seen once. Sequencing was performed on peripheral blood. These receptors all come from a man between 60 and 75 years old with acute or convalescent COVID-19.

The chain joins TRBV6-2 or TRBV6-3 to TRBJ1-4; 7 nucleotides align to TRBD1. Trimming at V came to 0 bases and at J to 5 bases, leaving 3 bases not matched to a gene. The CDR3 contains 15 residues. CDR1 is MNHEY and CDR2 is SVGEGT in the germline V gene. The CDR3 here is CASSYSGTANEKLFF. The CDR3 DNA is TGTGCCAGCAGTTACTCTGGGACAGCGAATGAAAAACTGTTTTTT.

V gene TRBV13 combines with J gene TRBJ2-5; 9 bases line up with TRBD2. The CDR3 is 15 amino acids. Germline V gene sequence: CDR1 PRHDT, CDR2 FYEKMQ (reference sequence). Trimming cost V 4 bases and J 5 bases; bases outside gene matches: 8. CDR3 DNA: TGTGCCAGCAGCTCCCTGACTAGCGGTTGGGAGACCCAGTACTTC. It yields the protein CASSSLTSGWETQYF.

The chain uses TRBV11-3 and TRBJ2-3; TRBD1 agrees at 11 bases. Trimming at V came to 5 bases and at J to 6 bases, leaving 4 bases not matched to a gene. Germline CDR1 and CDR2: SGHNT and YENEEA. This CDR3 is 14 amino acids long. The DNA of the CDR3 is TGTGCCAGCAGCCTAGGGGACAGGGGGGATACGCAGTATTTT. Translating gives CASSLGDRGDTQYF.

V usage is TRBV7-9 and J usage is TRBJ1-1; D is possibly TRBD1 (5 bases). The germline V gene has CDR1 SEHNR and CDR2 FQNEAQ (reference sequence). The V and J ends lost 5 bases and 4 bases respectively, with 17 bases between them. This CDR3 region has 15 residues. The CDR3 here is CASSPPTARGTEAFF. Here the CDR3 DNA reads TGTGCCAGCAGCCCCCCTACGGCAAGGGGCACTGAAGCTTTCTTT.

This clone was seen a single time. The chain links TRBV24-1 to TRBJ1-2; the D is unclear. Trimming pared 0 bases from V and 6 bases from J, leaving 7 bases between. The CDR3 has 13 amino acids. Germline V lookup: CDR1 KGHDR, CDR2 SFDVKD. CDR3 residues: CATSDLTEHGYTF. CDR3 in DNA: TGTGCCACCAGTGATTTGACAGAACATGGCTACACCTTC.

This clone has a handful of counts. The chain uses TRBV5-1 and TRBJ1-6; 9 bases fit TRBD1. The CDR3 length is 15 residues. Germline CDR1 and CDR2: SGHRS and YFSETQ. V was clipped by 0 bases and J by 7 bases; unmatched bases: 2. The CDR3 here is CASSLGDRVNSPLHF. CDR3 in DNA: TGCGCCAGCAGCTTGGGGGACAGGGTAAATTCACCCCTCCACTTT.

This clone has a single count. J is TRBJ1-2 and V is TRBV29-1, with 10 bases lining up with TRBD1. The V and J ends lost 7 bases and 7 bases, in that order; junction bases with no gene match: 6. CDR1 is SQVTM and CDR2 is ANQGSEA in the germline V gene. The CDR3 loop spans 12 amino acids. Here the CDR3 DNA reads TGCAGCGCCGCGACAGGGGGCGCTGGCTACACCTTC. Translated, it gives CSAATGGAGYTF.

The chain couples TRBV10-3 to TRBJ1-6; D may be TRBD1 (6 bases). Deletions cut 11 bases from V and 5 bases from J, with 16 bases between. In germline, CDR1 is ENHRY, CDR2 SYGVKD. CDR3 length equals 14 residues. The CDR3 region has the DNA TGTGCCTCCCAACCCGGACAGAATAATTCACCCCTCCACTTT. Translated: CASQPGQNNSPLHF.

The chain's CDR3 is CASSVVSGETQYF. DNA of the CDR3: TGTGCCAGCAGCGTAGTTAGCGGGGAGACCCAGTACTTC. The rearrangement links TRBV9 to TRBJ2-5; 7 bases are a match to TRBD2. Germline assignment: CDR1 SGDLS and CDR2 YYNGEE. The CDR3 has 13 amino acids. Trimming removed 0 bases from V and 5 bases from J; junction bases left unmatched: 1.

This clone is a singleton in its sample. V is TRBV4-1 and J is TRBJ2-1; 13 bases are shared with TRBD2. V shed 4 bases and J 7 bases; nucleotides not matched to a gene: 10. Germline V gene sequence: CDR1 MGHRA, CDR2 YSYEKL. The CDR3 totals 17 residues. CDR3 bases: TGCGCCAGCAGCCGGACCCTACTAGCGGGGGGGCCTAATGAGCAGTTCTTC. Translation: CASSRTLLAGGPNEQFF.

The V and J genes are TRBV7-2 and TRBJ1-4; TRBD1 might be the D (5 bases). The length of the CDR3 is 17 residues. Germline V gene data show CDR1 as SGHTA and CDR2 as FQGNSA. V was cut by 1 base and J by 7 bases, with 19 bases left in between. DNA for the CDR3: TGTGCCAGCAGCTTAGAGCCAGGGCCGCGAGTGGGTGAAAAACTGTTTTTT. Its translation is CASSLEPGPRVGEKLFF.

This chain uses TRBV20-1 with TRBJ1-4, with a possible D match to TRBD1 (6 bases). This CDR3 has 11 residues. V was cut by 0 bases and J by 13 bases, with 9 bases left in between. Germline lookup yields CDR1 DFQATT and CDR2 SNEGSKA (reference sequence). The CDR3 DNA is TGCAGTGCTAGAGATGGCAGGGGACTGTTTTTT. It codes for CSARDGRGLFF.

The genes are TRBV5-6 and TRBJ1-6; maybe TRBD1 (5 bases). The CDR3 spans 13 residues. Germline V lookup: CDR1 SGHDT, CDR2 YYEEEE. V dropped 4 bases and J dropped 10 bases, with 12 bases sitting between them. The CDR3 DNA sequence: TGTGCCAGCAGCCCCGGGGGGGGATCACCCCTCCACTTT. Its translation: CASSPGGGSPLHF.

The CDR3 DNA is TGTGCCAGCAGTTTATCCGGACAGGGGGTAGGTCAGCCCCAGCATTTT. Protein sequence: CASSLSGQGVGQPQHF. The chain uses TRBV28 and TRBJ1-5; 10 nucleotides line up with TRBD1. The V gene's germline CDR1 is MDHEN and CDR2 SYDVKM. The CDR3 sequence is 16 residues long. V shed 1 base and J 6 bases; nucleotides not matched to a gene: 6.

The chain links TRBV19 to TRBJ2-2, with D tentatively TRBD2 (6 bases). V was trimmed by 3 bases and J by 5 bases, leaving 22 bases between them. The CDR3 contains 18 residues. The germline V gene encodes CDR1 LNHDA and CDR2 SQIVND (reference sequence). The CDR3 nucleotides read TGTGCCAGTAGTATCTTCCTAGCGCCACCGCGGGATACCGGGGAGCTGTTTTTT. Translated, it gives CASSIFLAPPRDTGELFF. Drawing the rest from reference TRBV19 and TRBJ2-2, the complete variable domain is DGGITQSPKYLFRKEGQNVTLSCEQNLNHDAMYWYRQDPGQGLRLIYYSQIVNDFQKGDIAEGYSVSREKKESFPLTVTSAQKNPTAFYLCASSIFLAPPRDTGELFFGEGSRLTVL.

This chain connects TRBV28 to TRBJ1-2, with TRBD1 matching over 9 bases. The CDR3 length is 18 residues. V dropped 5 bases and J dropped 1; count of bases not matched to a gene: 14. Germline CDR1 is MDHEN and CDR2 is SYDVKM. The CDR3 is CASSPQPGQGPINYGYTF. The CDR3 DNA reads TGTGCCAGCAGTCCACAACCGGGACAGGGACCAATTAACTATGGCTACACCTTC.

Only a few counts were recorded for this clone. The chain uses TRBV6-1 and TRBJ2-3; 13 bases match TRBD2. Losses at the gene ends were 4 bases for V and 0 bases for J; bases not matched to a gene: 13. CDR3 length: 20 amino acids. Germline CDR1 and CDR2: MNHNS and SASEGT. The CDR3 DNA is TGTGCCAGCAGTGGACGACCGGGACTAGCGGGGACTTATAGCACAGATACGCAGTATTTT. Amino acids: CASSGRPGLAGTYSTDTQYF.

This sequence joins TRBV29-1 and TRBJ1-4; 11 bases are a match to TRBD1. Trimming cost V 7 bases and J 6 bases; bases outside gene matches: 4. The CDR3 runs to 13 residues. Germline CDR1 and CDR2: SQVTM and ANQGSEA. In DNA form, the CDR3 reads TGCAGCGCAAAGGGACAGGGGGATGAAAAACTGTTTTTT. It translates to CSAKGQGDEKLFF.

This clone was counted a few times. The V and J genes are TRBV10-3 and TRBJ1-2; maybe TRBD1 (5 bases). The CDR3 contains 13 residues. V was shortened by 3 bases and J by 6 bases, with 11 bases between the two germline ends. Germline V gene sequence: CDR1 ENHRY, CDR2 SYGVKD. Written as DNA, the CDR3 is TGTGCCATCAGTGAACCCAGCAGGGATGGCTACACCTTC. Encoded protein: CAISEPSRDGYTF.

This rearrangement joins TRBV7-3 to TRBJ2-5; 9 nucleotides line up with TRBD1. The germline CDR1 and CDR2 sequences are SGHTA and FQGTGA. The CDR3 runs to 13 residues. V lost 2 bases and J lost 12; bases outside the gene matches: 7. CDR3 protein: CASSLAGQGPEYF. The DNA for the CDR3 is TGTGCCAGCAGCTTAGCGGGACAGGGCCCGGAGTACTTC. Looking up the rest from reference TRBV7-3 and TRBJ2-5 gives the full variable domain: GAGVSQTPSNKVTEKGKYVELRCDPISGHTALYWYRQSLGQGPEFLIYFQGTGAADDSGLPNDRFFAVRPEGSVSTLKIQRTERGDSAVYLCASSLAGQGPEYFGPGTRLLVL.

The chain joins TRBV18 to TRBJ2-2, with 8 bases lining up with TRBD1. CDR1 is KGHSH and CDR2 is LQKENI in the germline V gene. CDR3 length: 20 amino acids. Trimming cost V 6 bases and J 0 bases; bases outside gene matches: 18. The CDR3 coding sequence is TGTGCCAGCTCGTACAGAACAGGGGGAGTCCGGACCGCGAACACCGGGGAGCTGTTTTTT. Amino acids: CASSYRTGGVRTANTGELFF.

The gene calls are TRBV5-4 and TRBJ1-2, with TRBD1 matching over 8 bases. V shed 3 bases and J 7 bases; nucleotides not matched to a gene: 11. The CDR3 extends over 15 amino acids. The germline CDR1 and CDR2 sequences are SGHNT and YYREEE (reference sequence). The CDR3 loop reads CASSSQGAPYSGYTF. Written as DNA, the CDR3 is TGTGCCAGCAGCTCCCAGGGGGCCCCATACAGTGGCTACACCTTC.

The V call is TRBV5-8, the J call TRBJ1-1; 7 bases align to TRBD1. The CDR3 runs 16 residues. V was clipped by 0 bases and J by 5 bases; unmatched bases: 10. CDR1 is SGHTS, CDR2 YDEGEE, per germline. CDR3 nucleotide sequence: TGTGCCAGCAGCTTGGGAGGTGGGGCAGGGGGGACTGAAGCTTTCTTT. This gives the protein CASSLGGGAGGTEAFF. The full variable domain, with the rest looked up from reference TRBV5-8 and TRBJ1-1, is EAGVTQSPTHLIKTRGQQATLRCSPISGHTSVYWYQQALGLGLQFLLWYDEGEERNRGNFPPRFSGRQFPNYSSELNVNALELEDSALYLCASSLGGGAGGTEAFFGQGTRLTVV.

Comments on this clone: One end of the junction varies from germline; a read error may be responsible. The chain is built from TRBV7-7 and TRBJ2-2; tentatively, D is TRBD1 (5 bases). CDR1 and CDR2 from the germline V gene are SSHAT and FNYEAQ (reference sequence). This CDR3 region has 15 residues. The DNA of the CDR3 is TGTGCTAGCAGACCCCCAACAGGAGACACCGGGGAGCTGTTTTTT. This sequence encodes CASRPPTGDTGELFF. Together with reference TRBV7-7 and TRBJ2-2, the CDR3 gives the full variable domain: GAGVSQSPRYKVTKRGQDVTLRCDPISSHATLYWYQQALGQGPEFLTYFNYEAQPDKSGLPSDRFSAERPEGSISTLTIQRTEQRDSAMYRCASRPPTGDTGELFFGEGSRLTVL.

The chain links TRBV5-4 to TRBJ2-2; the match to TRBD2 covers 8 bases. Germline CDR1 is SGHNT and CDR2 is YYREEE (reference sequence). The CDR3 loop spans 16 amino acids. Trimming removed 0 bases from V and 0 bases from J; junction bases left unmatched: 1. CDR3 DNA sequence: TGTGCCAGCAGCTTGGATAGCGGGGCGAACACCGGGGAGCTGTTTTTT. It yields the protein CASSLDSGANTGELFF.

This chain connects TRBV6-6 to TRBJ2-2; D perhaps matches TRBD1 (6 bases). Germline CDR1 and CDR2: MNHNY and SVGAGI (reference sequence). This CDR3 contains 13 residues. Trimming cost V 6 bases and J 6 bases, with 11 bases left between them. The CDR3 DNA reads TGTGCCAGCAGCCCGACAGGCCCCGGGGAGCTGTTTTTT. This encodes CASSPTGPGELFF.

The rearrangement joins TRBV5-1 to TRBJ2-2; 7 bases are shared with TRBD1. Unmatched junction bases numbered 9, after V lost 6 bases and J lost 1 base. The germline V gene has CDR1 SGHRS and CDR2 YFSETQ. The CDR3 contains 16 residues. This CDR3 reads CASTDRPGVNTGELFF. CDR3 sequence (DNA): TGCGCCAGCACGGACAGGCCTGGAGTGAACACCGGGGAGCTGTTTTTT.

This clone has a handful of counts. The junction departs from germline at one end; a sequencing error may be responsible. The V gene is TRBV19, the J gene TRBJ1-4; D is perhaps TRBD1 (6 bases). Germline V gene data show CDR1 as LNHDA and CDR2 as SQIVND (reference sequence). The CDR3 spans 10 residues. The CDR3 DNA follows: TGTGCCAGTAGTCCCAGGGGTAGAATTTTT. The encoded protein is CASSPRGRIF.

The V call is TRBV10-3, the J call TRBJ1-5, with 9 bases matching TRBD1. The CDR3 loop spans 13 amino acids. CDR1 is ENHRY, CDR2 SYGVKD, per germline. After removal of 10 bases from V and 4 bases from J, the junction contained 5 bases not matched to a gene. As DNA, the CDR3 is TGTGCCACCTGGACAGGGGTAAATCAGCCCCAGCATTTT. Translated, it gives CATWTGVNQPQHF.

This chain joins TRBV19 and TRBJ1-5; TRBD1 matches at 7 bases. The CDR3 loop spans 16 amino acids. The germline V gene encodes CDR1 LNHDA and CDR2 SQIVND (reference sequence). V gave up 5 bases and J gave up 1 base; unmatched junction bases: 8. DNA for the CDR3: TGTGCCAGTAGTGGGGACAGACAGTCAAGCAATCAGCCCCAGCATTTT. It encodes CASSGDRQSSNQPQHF.